The next 9 T cell receptor beta chains were all read from a single sample in a study of Tregs in tolerant kidney transplant recipients. The method was immunoSEQ multiplex PCR; TCRdb's version includes in-frame clones alone and lacks a portion of them. Its table lists more than 45,000 clones. The sequencing here drew on CD4+ T cells from blood, taken before the transplant. These receptor sequences come from a human donor who received a combined kidney and bone marrow transplant.

For this clone: The CDR3 end is not reached by the read, which stops 3 residues before it; the germline J gene fills it in. The genes are TRBV5-1 and TRBJ2-5; perhaps TRBD1 as D (5 bases). The germline V gene encodes CDR1 SGHRS and CDR2 YFSETQ. This CDR3 spans 14 amino acids. V was cut by 0 bases and J by 1 base, with 7 bases left in between. The CDR3 here is CASSLGQPQETQYF. CDR3 DNA, as far as it was read: TGCGCCAGCAGCTTGGGACAGCCCCAAGAGACC. The whole variable domain, filled in from reference TRBV5-1 and TRBJ2-5, reads KAGVTQTPRYLIKTRGQQVTLSCSPISGHRSVSWYQQTPGQGLQFLFEYFSETQRNKGNFPGRFSGRQFSNSRSEMNVSTLELGDSALYLCASSLGQPQETQYFGPGTRLLVL.

On this clone itself: The read falls 3 residues short of the CDR3 end, and the missing part is taken from the germline J gene. V usage is TRBV5-1 and J usage is TRBJ1-2; D ambiguous. The CDR3 runs to 13 residues. Germline values: CDR1 SGHRS, CDR2 YFSETQ. Partial CDR3 DNA: TGCGCCAGCAGCTTGAAACGGGGTGGCGAC. Protein: CASSLKRGGD. The whole CDR3 protein is CASSLKRGGDYTF.

A remark on this clone: The CDR3 is cut off 3 residues early in the read; its end comes from the germline J gene. The V and J genes are TRBV5-1 and TRBJ2-7; tentative D call: TRBD1 (5 bases). Germline values: CDR1 SGHRS, CDR2 YFSETQ. The CDR3 is 14 amino acids. Trimming cost V 4 bases and J 3 bases, with 14 bases left between them. CDR3 protein: CASSPPGQVYEQYF. The part of the CDR3 DNA that was read is TGCGCCAGCAGCCCCCCAGGACAAGTCTACGAG.

Turning to this clone: From the germline J gene comes the end of the CDR3, since the read stops 3 residues before it. The rearrangement uses TRBV10-2 and TRBJ2-7; no reliable D call. The CDR3 runs to 11 residues. CDR1 WSHSY and CDR2 SAAADI come from the germline V gene. Deletions cut 5 bases from V and 3 bases from J, with 5 bases between. CDR3: CASSHNYEQYF. CDR3 DNA (partial): TGCGCCAGCAGTCACAACTACGAG.

For this clone: The read ends 3 residues shy of where the CDR3 ends; the end is completed using the germline J gene. The chain couples TRBV30 to TRBJ2-7; perhaps TRBD2 as D (5 bases). This CDR3 is built from 18 residues. Per germline, CDR1 GTSNPN and CDR2 SVGIG (reference sequence). V was clipped by 0 bases and J by 4 bases, with 25 bases between them. CDR3 in amino acids: CAWSVFDASGVITYEQYF. The part of the CDR3 DNA that was read is TGTGCCTGGAGTGTATTTGATGCATCCGGGGTAATTACTTACGAG.

Points on this clone: Read data end 3 residues before the CDR3 end; the end is taken from the germline J gene. The chain couples TRBV23-1 to TRBJ2-7; D gene unclear. TRBV23-1 is labeled an ORF, and its function is uncertain. Trimming took off 4 bases at V and 4 bases at J, with 11 bases between the two ends. The CDR3 contains 13 residues. The CDR3 reads CASSRAESYEQYF. Incomplete CDR3 DNA: TGCGCCAGCAGTCGCGCGGAAAGTTACGAG.

Comment on this clone: The CDR3 goes on 3 residues after the read ends, and that part is filled in from the germline J gene. This chain links TRBV3-1 (or the pseudogene TRBV3-2) with TRBJ2-5, with 10 bases matching TRBD2. Germline V gene lookup returns CDR1 LGHDT and CDR2 YNNKEL (reference sequence). The CDR3 consists of 18 residues. Trimming at V came to 0 bases and at J to 5 bases, leaving 12 bases not matched to a gene. CDR3 sequence reads: CASSQDTRAGGPVETQYF. The CDR3 bases that were read are TGTGCCAGCAGCCAAGATACCAGAGCGGGAGGGCCTGTCGAGACC.

About this clone: The read is 3 residues too short to cover the CDR3 end, so that end is filled in from the germline J gene. This rearrangement joins TRBV7-2 to TRBJ1-5; D gene uncertain. This CDR3 is built from 15 residues. Germline V gives CDR1 SGHTA, CDR2 FQGNSA. Trimming cost V 5 bases and J 7 bases, with 18 bases left between them. The DNA read from the CDR3 is TGTGCCAGCAGCCAGGACTACCGGGGTGAACAGCCC. This translates into CASSQDYRGEQP. From start to end, the CDR3 is CASSQDYRGEQPQHF.

As for this clone: The sequence runs out 3 residues before the end of the CDR3; the remainder is reconstructed from the germline J gene. The chain uses TRBV29-1 and TRBJ1-4; the match to TRBD1 covers 11 bases. CDR3 size: 14 residues. V lost 3 bases and J lost 7; bases outside the gene matches: 4. Germline V gives CDR1 SQVTM, CDR2 ANQGSEA. The CDR3 is CSVDEGQGGEKLFF. CDR3 DNA (partial): TGCAGCGTTGATGAGGGACAGGGGGGTGAAAAA.